These 28 T cell receptor beta chains came from one sample sequenced in a study of CD8 T cells in ankylosing spondylitis. One entry per CDR3 protein results from TCRdb running MiXCR on the 5' RACE reads. The table has approximately 350,000 distinct CDR3 sequences, 20% to 25% seen once. Sequencing used blood, either unsorted or a sorted T cell fraction (not recorded which). All receptors derive from a male donor with ankylosing spondylitis or in good health (not recorded which).

This clonotype turned up a few times. J is TRBJ2-1 and V is TRBV30, with D perhaps matching TRBD1 or TRBD2 (5 bases each). The CDR3 contains 15 residues. The V gene lost 1 base and the J gene lost 6 bases, with 16 bases spanning the gap. Per the germline V gene, CDR1 is GTSNPN and CDR2 is SVGIG (reference sequence). The chain's CDR3 is CAWSDRDLMFNEQFF. In DNA, the CDR3 is TGTGCCTGGAGTGATCGGGACCTCATGTTCAATGAGCAGTTCTTC.

V and J are TRBV5-4 and TRBJ2-1; 8 nucleotides align to TRBD1. The germline V gene has CDR1 SGHNT and CDR2 YYREEE (reference sequence). The CDR3 spans 15 residues. With 3 bases clipped from V and 5 bases from J, the junction kept 7 bases outside the gene matches. The DNA for the CDR3 is TGTGCCAGCAGCTACCGGGACAGGCAAAACAATGAGCAGTTCTTC. Translation gives CASSYRDRQNNEQFF.

The J gene is TRBJ2-1, the V gene TRBV12-3 or TRBV12-4, with D possibly being TRBD2 (5 bases). With 7 bases removed from V and 10 bases from J, the gap between germline ends came to 17 bases. The CDR3 runs 13 residues. CDR3 DNA: TGTGCCAGCACCTCTCCGGGGTTCGGAGAGCAGTTCTTC. It codes for CASTSPGFGEQFF.

The rearrangement links TRBV10-3 to TRBJ2-4; D may correspond to TRBD1 or TRBD2 (6 bases each). Germline V lookup: CDR1 ENHRY, CDR2 SYGVKD. There are 12 residues in the CDR3. V was trimmed by 4 bases and J by 8 bases, leaving 9 bases between them. The CDR3 here is CAISVRGDIQYF. The CDR3, as DNA: TGTGCCATCAGTGTAAGGGGGGACATTCAGTACTTC.

The genes are TRBV10-2 and TRBJ2-1; 7 bases fit TRBD2. This CDR3 region has 15 residues. V lost 3 bases and J lost 4; bases outside the gene matches: 6. Germline assignment: CDR1 WSHSY and CDR2 SAAADI. In DNA form, the CDR3 reads TGCGCCAGCAGTGACGGTATTAGCGGGTACAATGAGCAGTTCTTC. It is translated as CASSDGISGYNEQFF.

V is TRBV11-2 and J is TRBJ1-2; 8 bases line up with TRBD1. Germline trimming cut 2 bases from V and 8 bases from J; bases unmatched to any gene: 13. The germline V gene has CDR1 SGHAT and CDR2 FQNNGV. The CDR3 totals 16 residues. CDR3 sequence reads: CASSLHPGQVSGGYTF. The CDR3 bases are TGTGCCAGCAGCTTACATCCGGGACAGGTTAGCGGCGGCTACACCTTC.

The rearrangement uses TRBV7-9 and TRBJ1-2; 9 nucleotides line up with TRBD1. Germline assignment: CDR1 SEHNR and CDR2 FQNEAQ (reference sequence). The CDR3 spans 13 residues. V lost 6 bases, J lost 7 bases, and 6 bases stayed unmatched. CDR3 in DNA: TGTGCCAGCAGTTGGGGACAGGGCCCTGGCTACACCTTC. Translation gives CASSWGQGPGYTF.

The J gene is TRBJ2-5, the V gene TRBV9, with 7 bases lining up with TRBD1. CDR3 length equals 15 residues. The germline CDR1 and CDR2 sequences are SGDLS and YYNGEE. The V and J ends lost 4 bases and 5 bases, in that order; junction bases with no gene match: 11. The CDR3 DNA is TGTGCCAGCAGCATGCGGACAGGTGAAGCGGAGACCCAGTACTTC. Amino acids: CASSMRTGEAETQYF.

In its sample, this clonotype was seen a few times. The chain is built from TRBV12-3 or TRBV12-4 and TRBJ1-5; D is undetermined. CDR3 length: 15 residues. Trimming took 0 bases from V and 7 from J, leaving 13 bases between them. This chain's CDR3 is CASSLAAGREQPQHF. CDR3 nucleotides: TGTGCCAGCAGTTTAGCGGCTGGGAGGGAGCAGCCCCAGCATTTT.

This clonotype was recorded a few times. One junction end does not reproduce the germline sequence, and a read error may be involved. The J gene is TRBJ2-1, the V gene TRBV12-3 or TRBV12-4; D perhaps matches TRBD2 (6 bases). The CDR3 totals 13 residues. The CDR3 DNA reads TGTGCCAGCAGTTTAGTAGGAGGGGACGGGTGGGTCTTC. Amino acids: CASSLVGGDGWVF.

This clonotype came up a few times. The chain joins TRBV2 to TRBJ2-1; maybe TRBD1 (7 bases). This CDR3 comprises 14 residues. Per germline, CDR1 SNHLY and CDR2 FYNNEI. V lost 5 bases and J lost 4, with 12 bases in between. The CDR3 sequence: CASSRAGGYNEQFF. The DNA for the CDR3 is TGTGCCAGCAGTAGGGCAGGGGGGTACAATGAGCAGTTCTTC.

V is TRBV12-3 or TRBV12-4 and J is TRBJ1-5, with D uncertain. The germline V and J ends were trimmed by 4 bases and 2 bases, with 9 bases remaining between them. The CDR3 has 14 amino acids. The CDR3: CASSSDRGNQPQHF. Written as DNA, the CDR3 is TGTGCCAGCAGTTCGGACCGCGGCAATCAGCCCCAGCATTTT.

This chain joins TRBV7-9 and TRBJ2-3; maybe TRBD2 (5 bases). This CDR3 spans 12 amino acids. Per the germline V gene, CDR1 is SEHNR and CDR2 is FQNEAQ (reference sequence). V lost 8 bases and J 4 bases, leaving 10 bases between the germline ends. CDR3 sequence (DNA): TGTGCCAGCGAGGGTATTTCAGATACGCAGTATTTT. Its translation is CASEGISDTQYF.

This chain connects TRBV3-1 to TRBJ1-3; D gene ambiguous. The V end was cut by 4 bases, the J end by 2 bases, with 12 bases between. The CDR3 spans 15 residues. In germline, CDR1 is LGHDT, CDR2 YNNKEL (reference sequence). The CDR3 spells CASSPEDHPGNTIYF. The CDR3 DNA reads TGTGCCAGCAGCCCGGAGGACCACCCTGGAAACACCATATATTTT.

This rearrangement joins TRBV5-5 to TRBJ2-7; 7 nucleotides match TRBD1. Per germline, CDR1 SGHKS and CDR2 YYEKEE (reference sequence). V was clipped by 5 bases and J by 0 bases; unmatched bases: 11. CDR3 length equals 16 residues. The DNA of the CDR3 is TGTGCCAGCAGTTCCGGGTCGGGACAGAGCTCCTACGAGCAGTACTTC. This sequence encodes CASSSGSGQSSYEQYF.

This clonotype was recorded many times. The V call is TRBV2, the J call TRBJ1-3; D uncertain. This CDR3 contains 13 residues. Germline CDR1 and CDR2: SNHLY and FYNNEI. Trimming stripped 4 bases from V and 3 bases from J, with 7 bases between. CDR3 bases: TGTGCCAGCAGTGCTGGGGATGGAAACACCATATATTTT. Translation gives CASSAGDGNTIYF.

Only a few counts were recorded for this clonotype. This rearrangement joins TRBV28 to TRBJ2-3; D not certain. This CDR3 region has 16 residues. Trimming pared 5 bases from V and 2 bases from J, leaving 17 bases between. Germline V gene sequence: CDR1 MDHEN, CDR2 SYDVKM. CDR3: CASSNNDGFLTDTQYF. The CDR3 coding sequence is TGTGCCAGCAGTAACAACGACGGATTCCTCACAGATACGCAGTATTTT.

The chain links TRBV7-2 to TRBJ1-3, with no clear D. Trimming removed 4 bases at V and 3 bases at J, with 16 bases between. The CDR3 consists of 16 residues. In germline, CDR1 is SGHTA, CDR2 FQGNSA. The CDR3 DNA is TGTGCCAGCAGCTCCCTGAGGGCGGAGGATGGAAACACCATATATTTT. Amino acid sequence: CASSSLRAEDGNTIYF.

The V call is TRBV11-2, the J call TRBJ2-6, with D unclear. V lost 6 bases, J lost 6 bases, and 18 bases lay in between. CDR1 is SGHAT, CDR2 FQNNGV, per germline. CDR3 length: 16 residues. The CDR3 DNA follows: TGTGCCAGCAGGGTTCTTGGGGAAGAGGAGGCCAACGTCCTGACTTTC. This gives the protein CASRVLGEEEANVLTF. The full variable domain, completed using reference TRBV11-2 and TRBJ2-6, is EAGVAQSPRYKIIEKRQSVAFWCNPISGHATLYWYQQILGQGPKLLIQFQNNGVVDDSQLPKDRFSAERLKGVDSTLKIQPAKLEDSAVYLCASRVLGEEEANVLTFGAGSRLTVL.

The gene calls are TRBV30 and TRBJ2-7; 7 bases map to TRBD1. The trim removed 1 base at V and 1 base at J, leaving 4 bases unmatched. The length of the CDR3 is 14 residues. Germline V gives CDR1 GTSNPN, CDR2 SVGIG (reference sequence). DNA of the CDR3: TGTGCCTGGAGTGGGGGACAGACGTCCTACGAGCAGTACTTC. Its protein product is CAWSGGQTSYEQYF.

This clonotype appeared a few times. The chain uses TRBV7-9 and TRBJ1-1, with D perhaps TRBD1 (5 bases). Germline assignment: CDR1 SEHNR and CDR2 FQNEAQ (reference sequence). This CDR3 comprises 15 residues. V shed 7 bases and J shed 0 bases, with 15 bases lying between them. The CDR3 here is CASTPGRGVNTEAFF. As DNA, the CDR3 is TGTGCCAGCACCCCGGGGCGCGGGGTGAACACTGAAGCTTTCTTT.

This rearrangement joins TRBV20-1 to TRBJ2-5, with D possibly matching TRBD1 (7 bases). The germline V and J ends were trimmed by 0 bases and 4 bases, with 15 bases remaining between them. The CDR3 is 15 residues long. In germline, CDR1 is DFQATT, CDR2 SNEGSKA (reference sequence). The CDR3, as DNA: TGCAGTGCTAGAGACCTGACAGGGAGGTTAGAGACCCAGTACTTC. Encoded protein: CSARDLTGRLETQYF.

This clonotype occurred many times. The V call is TRBV20-1, the J call TRBJ2-7; 7 nucleotides align to TRBD1. V dropped 0 bases and J dropped 4; count of bases not matched to a gene: 6. Germline CDR1 DFQATT, CDR2 SNEGSKA (reference sequence). CDR3 length equals 14 residues. The CDR3 nucleotides are TGCAGTGCTAGAGATCTGAGGGGGCCTTACGAGCAGTACTTC. The encoded protein is CSARDLRGPYEQYF.

This clonotype occurred a few times. This sequence joins TRBV5-6 and TRBJ2-1; perhaps TRBD2 as D (5 bases). V lost 0 bases to trimming and J lost 4 bases, with 14 bases between them. Germline V gene lookup returns CDR1 SGHDT and CDR2 YYEEEE. This CDR3 comprises 16 residues. CDR3 sequence reads: CASSLAAREAYNEQFF. Written as DNA, the CDR3 is TGTGCCAGCAGCTTGGCTGCACGGGAAGCATACAATGAGCAGTTCTTC. Using reference TRBV5-6 and TRBJ2-1 for the parts outside the CDR3, the full variable domain is DAGVTQSPTHLIKTRGQQVTLRCSPKSGHDTVSWYQQALGQGPQFIFQYYEEEERQRGNFPDRFSGHQFPNYSSELNVNALLLGDSALYLCASSLAAREAYNEQFFGPGTRLTVL.

This chain connects TRBV5-8 to TRBJ1-1; weak D call: TRBD1 (6 bases). This CDR3 is 14 amino acids long. V was pared by 1 base and J by 5 bases, with 12 bases between. Looked up from germline, CDR1 is SGHTS and CDR2 is YDEGEE. CDR3 region: CASSLSGARTEAFF. The DNA for the CDR3 is TGTGCCAGCAGCTTGTCGGGGGCGCGGACTGAAGCTTTCTTT. The full variable domain, with the rest looked up from reference TRBV5-8 and TRBJ1-1, is EAGVTQSPTHLIKTRGQQATLRCSPISGHTSVYWYQQALGLGLQFLLWYDEGEERNRGNFPPRFSGRQFPNYSSELNVNALELEDSALYLCASSLSGARTEAFFGQGTRLTVV.

This clonotype has only a few counts. The chain recombines TRBV12-3 or TRBV12-4 with TRBJ2-7; D is perhaps TRBD1 (5 bases). CDR3 length: 13 amino acids. The V end lost 5 bases, the J end lost 6 bases, and 14 bases lay between the germline ends. CDR3 in amino acids: CASSPGHPSEQYF. DNA of the CDR3: TGTGCCAGCAGTCCCGGACACCCCTCCGAGCAGTACTTC.

The CDR3 loop reads CACSGVSYEQYF. CDR3 DNA: TGTGCCTGCTCCGGGGTCTCCTACGAGCAGTACTTC. The rearrangement links TRBV6-6 to TRBJ2-7; D is possibly TRBD2 (5 bases). The length of the CDR3 is 12 residues. Germline-derived CDR1 and CDR2 are MNHNY and SVGAGI (reference sequence). V was clipped by 11 bases and J by 0 bases, with 11 bases between them.

This clonotype was detected only a few times. This sequence joins TRBV12-3 or TRBV12-4 and TRBJ2-2; possibly TRBD2 for D (7 bases). V was trimmed by 3 bases and J by 6 bases, leaving 11 bases between them. The CDR3 has 14 amino acids. CDR3: CASSFREGAGELFF. The CDR3 DNA reads TGTGCCAGCAGTTTTAGGGAGGGGGCCGGGGAGCTGTTTTTT.